This T cell receptor beta chain was retrieved from a study of T cells in Graves' hyperthyroidism and ophthalmopathy. About the study: Once the initial diagnosis was made, peripheral blood was obtained before any treatment.

CDR1 and CDR2 from the germline V gene are DFQATT and SNEGSKA (reference sequence). CDR3 length: 11 amino acids. This clonotype was seen only a few times. As yet, its antigen is unknown. Amplification of TCR beta CDR3 regions used RNA as the template. The HTBI set primed first-round TCR CDR3 RT-PCR. One entry per CDR3 protein results from TCRdb running MiXCR on the multiplex PCR reads. The sample has about 640,000 distinct CDR3 sequences; 20% are singletons. Whole-study findings and limits: Ophthalmopathy was model-predicted a median roughly 6.5 months pre-onset. Expanded thyroid clonotypes (above 0.001) were mostly also found in blood.

Thyroid ultrasound, orbital computed tomography, clinical symptoms, and serum thyroxine and TRAb underpinned diagnoses. The chain uses TRBV20-1 and TRBJ2-5, with D unresolved. Sample: blood. The receptor's source is a man in his thirties or forties with Graves' ophthalmopathy. CDR3 in amino acids: CSAAPAETQYF. The CDR3 DNA sequence: TGCAGCGCCGCGCCCGCAGAGACCCAGTACTTC.